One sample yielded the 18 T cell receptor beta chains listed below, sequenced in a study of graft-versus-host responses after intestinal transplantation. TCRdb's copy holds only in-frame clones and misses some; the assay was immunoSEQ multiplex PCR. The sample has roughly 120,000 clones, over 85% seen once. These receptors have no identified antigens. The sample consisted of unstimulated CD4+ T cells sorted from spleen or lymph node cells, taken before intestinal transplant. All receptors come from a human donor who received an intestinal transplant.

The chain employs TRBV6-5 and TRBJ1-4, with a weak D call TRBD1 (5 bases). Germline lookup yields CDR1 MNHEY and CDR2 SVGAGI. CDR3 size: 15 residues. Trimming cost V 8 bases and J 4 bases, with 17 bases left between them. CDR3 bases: TGTGCCAGCTCTCGCAGGAGAGGGGATAATGAAAAACTGTTTTTT. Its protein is CASSRRRGDNEKLFF.

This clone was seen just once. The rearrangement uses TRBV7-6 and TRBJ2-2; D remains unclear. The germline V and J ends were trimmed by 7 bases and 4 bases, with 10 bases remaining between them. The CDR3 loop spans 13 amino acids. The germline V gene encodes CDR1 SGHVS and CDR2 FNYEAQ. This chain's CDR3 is CASIAPTTGELFF. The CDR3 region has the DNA TGTGCCAGCATCGCCCCTACCACCGGGGAGCTGTTTTTT.

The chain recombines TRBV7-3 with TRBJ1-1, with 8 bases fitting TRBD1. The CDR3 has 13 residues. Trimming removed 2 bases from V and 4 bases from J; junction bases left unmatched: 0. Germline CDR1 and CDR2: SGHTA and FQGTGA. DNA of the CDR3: TGTGCCAGCAGCTTACAGGGGGCCACTGAAGCTTTCTTT. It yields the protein CASSLQGATEAFF.

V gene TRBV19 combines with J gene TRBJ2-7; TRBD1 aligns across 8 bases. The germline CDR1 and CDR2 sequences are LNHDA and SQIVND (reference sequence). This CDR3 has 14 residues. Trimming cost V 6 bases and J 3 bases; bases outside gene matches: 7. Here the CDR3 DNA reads TGTGCCAGTAGCCCGGACAGGGTCTTCTACGAGCAGTACTTC. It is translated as CASSPDRVFYEQYF.

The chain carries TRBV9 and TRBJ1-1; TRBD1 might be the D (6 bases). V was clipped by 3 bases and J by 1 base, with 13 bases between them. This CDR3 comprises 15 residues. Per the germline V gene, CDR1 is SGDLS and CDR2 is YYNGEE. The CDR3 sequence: CASSDGPGANTEAFF. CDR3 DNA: TGTGCCAGCAGCGATGGACCGGGGGCGAACACTGAAGCTTTCTTT.

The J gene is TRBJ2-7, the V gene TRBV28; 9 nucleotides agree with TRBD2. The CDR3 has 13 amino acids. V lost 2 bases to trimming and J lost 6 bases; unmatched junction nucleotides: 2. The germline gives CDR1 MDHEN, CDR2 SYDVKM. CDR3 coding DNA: TGTGCCAGCAGTTTAGGCGGGAGGGGCGAGCAGTACTTC. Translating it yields CASSLGGRGEQYF.

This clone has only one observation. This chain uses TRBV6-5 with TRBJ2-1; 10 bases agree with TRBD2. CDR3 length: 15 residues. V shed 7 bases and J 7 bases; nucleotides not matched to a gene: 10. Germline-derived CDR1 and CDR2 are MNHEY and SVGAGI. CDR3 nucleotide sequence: TGTGCCAGCACCAACCCTAGCGGGGGACTGAATGAGCAGTTCTTC. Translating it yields CASTNPSGGLNEQFF.

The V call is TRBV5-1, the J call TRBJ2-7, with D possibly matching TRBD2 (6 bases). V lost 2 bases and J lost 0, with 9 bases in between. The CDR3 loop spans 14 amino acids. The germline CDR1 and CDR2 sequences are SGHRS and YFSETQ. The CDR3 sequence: CASSLGGVSYEQYF. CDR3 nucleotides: TGCGCCAGCAGCTTAGGAGGGGTCTCCTACGAGCAGTACTTC.

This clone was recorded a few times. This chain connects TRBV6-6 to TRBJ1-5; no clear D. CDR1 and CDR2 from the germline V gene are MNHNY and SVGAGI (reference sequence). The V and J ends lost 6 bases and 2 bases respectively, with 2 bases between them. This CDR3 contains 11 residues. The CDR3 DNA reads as TGTGCCAGCAGCGGCAATCAGCCCCAGCATTTT. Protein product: CASSGNQPQHF.

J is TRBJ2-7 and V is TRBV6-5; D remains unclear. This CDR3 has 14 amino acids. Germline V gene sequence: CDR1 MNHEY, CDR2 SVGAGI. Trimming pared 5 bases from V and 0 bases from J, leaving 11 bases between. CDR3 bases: TGTGCCAGCAGTCCCTGGAGAAGCTCCTACGAGCAGTACTTC. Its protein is CASSPWRSSYEQYF.

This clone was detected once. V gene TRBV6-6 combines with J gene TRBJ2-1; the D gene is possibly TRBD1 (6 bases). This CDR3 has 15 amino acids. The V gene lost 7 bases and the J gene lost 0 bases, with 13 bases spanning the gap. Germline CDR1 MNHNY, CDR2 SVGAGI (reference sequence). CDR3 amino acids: CASTFDRSSYNEQFF. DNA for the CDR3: TGTGCCAGCACTTTCGACAGGTCCTCCTACAATGAGCAGTTCTTC.

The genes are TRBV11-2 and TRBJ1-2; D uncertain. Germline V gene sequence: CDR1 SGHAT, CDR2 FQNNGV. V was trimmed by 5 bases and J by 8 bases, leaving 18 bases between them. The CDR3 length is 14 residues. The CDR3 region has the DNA TGTGCCAGCAGCCCCACGACGGCCCGGAGCGGCTACACCTTC. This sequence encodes CASSPTTARSGYTF.

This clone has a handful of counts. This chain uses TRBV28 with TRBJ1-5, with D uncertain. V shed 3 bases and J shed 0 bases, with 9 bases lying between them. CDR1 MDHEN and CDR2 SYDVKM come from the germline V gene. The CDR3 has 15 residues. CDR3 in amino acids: CASSLLEISNQPQHF. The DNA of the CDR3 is TGTGCCAGCAGTTTGCTAGAGATTAGCAATCAGCCCCAGCATTTT.

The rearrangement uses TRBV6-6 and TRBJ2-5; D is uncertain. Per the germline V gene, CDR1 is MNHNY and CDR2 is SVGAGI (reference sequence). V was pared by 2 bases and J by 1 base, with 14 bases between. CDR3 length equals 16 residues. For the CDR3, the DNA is TGTGCCAGCAGTTACGTCTCCAAGGACCTCCAAGAGACCCAGTACTTC. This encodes CASSYVSKDLQETQYF.

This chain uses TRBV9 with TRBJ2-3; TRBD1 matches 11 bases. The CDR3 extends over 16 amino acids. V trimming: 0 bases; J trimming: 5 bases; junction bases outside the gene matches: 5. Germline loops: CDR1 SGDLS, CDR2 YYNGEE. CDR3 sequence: CASSVGGQGEVDTQYF. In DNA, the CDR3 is TGTGCCAGCAGCGTAGGGGGACAGGGGGAGGTAGATACGCAGTATTTT.

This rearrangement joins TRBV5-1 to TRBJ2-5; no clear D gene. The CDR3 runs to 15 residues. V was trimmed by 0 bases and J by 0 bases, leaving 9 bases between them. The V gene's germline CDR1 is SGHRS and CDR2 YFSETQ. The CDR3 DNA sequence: TGCGCCAGCAGCTTGGGTCTGGGGTACCAAGAGACCCAGTACTTC. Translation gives CASSLGLGYQETQYF.

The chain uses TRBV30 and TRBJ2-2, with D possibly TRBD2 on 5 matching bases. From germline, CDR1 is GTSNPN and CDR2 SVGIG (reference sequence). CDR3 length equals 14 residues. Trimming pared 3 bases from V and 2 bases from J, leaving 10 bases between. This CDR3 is CAWSKRLNTGELFF. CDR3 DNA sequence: TGTGCCTGGAGCAAGCGGCTAAACACCGGGGAGCTGTTTTTT.

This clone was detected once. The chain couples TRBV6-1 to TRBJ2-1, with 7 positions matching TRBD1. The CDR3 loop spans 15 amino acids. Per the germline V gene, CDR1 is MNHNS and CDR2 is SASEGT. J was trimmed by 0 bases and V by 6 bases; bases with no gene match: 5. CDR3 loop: CASRRDSSSYNEQFF. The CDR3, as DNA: TGTGCCAGCAGGAGGGACAGTAGCTCCTACAATGAGCAGTTCTTC.